One T cell receptor (beta chain) is described in this entry. As yet, its antigen is unknown. The sample originates from a study of post-analysis software for immune sequencing data. Study summary: Courses of disease covered relapsing-remitting, secondary progressive and progressive-relapsing multiple sclerosis.

The study, taken as a whole, reports: The study found significantly lower normalized Chao1 diversity in multiple sclerosis patients than in controls. Batch-matched samples strongly co-clustered by F measure.

Tagging with unique molecular identifiers was a feature of the TCR beta cDNA libraries. The yield from around 1 to 10 million T cells was around 500,000 cDNA molecules in total. TCRdb reprocessed the PCR reads via MiXCR and lists one record per CDR3 protein. The sample yields about 620,000 distinct CDR3 sequences, 44% seen once. Sequencing was carried out using blood. The origin of this receptor is a girl between 10 and 17 years old with multiple sclerosis.

The chain's CDR3 is CASSQPRQGAWGYTF. The CDR3 coding sequence is TGCGCCAGCAGCCAACCCCGACAGGGGGCATGGGGCTACACCTTC. The genes are TRBV4-1 and TRBJ1-2; 10 bases agree with TRBD1. Germline lookup yields CDR1 MGHRA and CDR2 YSYEKL. The CDR3 has 15 amino acids. V lost 2 bases, J lost 8 bases, and 8 bases stayed unmatched.